These T cell receptor beta chains were read from a single sample in a study of T cell changes during pregnancy in multiple sclerosis. This table comes from immunoSEQ multiplex PCR, and its TCRdb copy is limited to in-frame clones, with some not included. Of some 20,000 clones in the sample, around nine tenths were seen once. Sequenced material: CD8+ T cells from peripheral blood mononuclear cells, taken in the second trimester of pregnancy. All receptors come from a female donor in good health, enrolled as a control in a pregnancy study. Each CDR3 is given with its conserved first and last residue. Fields, in order: CDR3 DNA, CDR3 protein, V gene, J gene, clone size, D gene. The D gene is left open where the match is weak. Part of the rows lack a size; the others show once, few, many or a class for expanded clones.

CDR3 DNA: TGTGCCAGCAGCTTACCGGGGGTGGAGCAGTACTTC
CDR3 protein: CASSLPGVEQYF
V gene: TRBV5-5
J gene: TRBJ2-7
clone size: once
D gene: -

CDR3 DNA: TGTGCCAGCAGTTTGTACGGGAGGACCCAAGAGACCCAGTACTTC
CDR3 protein: CASSLYGRTQETQYF
V gene: TRBV28
J gene: TRBJ2-5
clone size: -
D gene: TRBD2

CDR3 DNA: TGTGCCAGCAGTCTCCGGGACAGGGGGGCCGGGGAGCTGTTTTTT
CDR3 protein: CASSLRDRGAGELFF
V gene: TRBV6-1
J gene: TRBJ2-2
clone size: -
D gene: TRBD1

CDR3 DNA: TGTGCCAGCAGTCCTCCGACAGCCTACAATGAGCAGTTCTTC
CDR3 protein: CASSPPTAYNEQFF
V gene: TRBV27
J gene: TRBJ2-1
clone size: -
D gene: -

CDR3 DNA: TGTGCCAGCAGCCTTACCGTCTTTTTCCGGGGGGCATCCGGCACAGATACGCAGTATTTT
CDR3 protein: CASSLTVFFRGASGTDTQYF
V gene: TRBV28
J gene: TRBJ2-3
clone size: -
D gene: -

CDR3 DNA: TGTGCCTGGACCATCCGGGACATAACTCTATCTGATAATTCACCCCTCCACTTT
CDR3 protein: CAWTIRDITLSDNSPLHF
V gene: TRBV30
J gene: TRBJ1-6
clone size: -
D gene: -

CDR3 DNA: TGTGCCAGCAGCTTGCCCAGACAGGGAACGATTTCCTCTGGAAACACCATATATTTT
CDR3 protein: CASSLPRQGTISSGNTIYF
V gene: TRBV7-8
J gene: TRBJ1-3
clone size: -
D gene: TRBD1

CDR3 DNA: TGTGCCAGCAGTGAACTAGCGGGAGCAGATACGCAGTATTTT
CDR3 protein: CASSELAGADTQYF
V gene: TRBV6-1
J gene: TRBJ2-3
clone size: -
D gene: TRBD2

CDR3 DNA: TGTGCCAGCAGTGAAGAACAGGATCAGTACGAGCAGTACTTC
CDR3 protein: CASSEEQDQYEQYF
V gene: TRBV6-1
J gene: TRBJ2-7
clone size: -
D gene: -

CDR3 DNA: TGTGCCAGCAGTTTAATAGCGGAGGACAATGAGCAGTTCTTC
CDR3 protein: CASSLIAEDNEQFF
V gene: TRBV28
J gene: TRBJ2-1
clone size: -
D gene: -

CDR3 DNA: TGCGCCAGCAGCCCGGGACAGGGCCTCCATGGCTACACCTTC
CDR3 protein: CASSPGQGLHGYTF
V gene: TRBV5-1
J gene: TRBJ1-2
clone size: -
D gene: TRBD1

CDR3 DNA: TGTGCCTGGAGTGAAACGGGAACAGAAGCTTTCTTT
CDR3 protein: CAWSETGTEAFF
V gene: TRBV30
J gene: TRBJ1-1
clone size: few
D gene: -

CDR3 DNA: TGTGCCAGCAGCCTAGGAGATAGCAATCAGCCCCAGCATTTT
CDR3 protein: CASSLGDSNQPQHF
V gene: TRBV7-2
J gene: TRBJ1-5
clone size: -
D gene: -

CDR3 DNA: TGTGCCTACCTCCTTTTCGGGACAGCGGAATACGAGCAGTACTTC
CDR3 protein: CAYLLFGTAEYEQYF
V gene: TRBV30
J gene: TRBJ2-7
clone size: -
D gene: TRBD1

CDR3 DNA: TGTGCCAGCAGCCCGGGACAGGGAAGTCAGCCCCAGCATTTT
CDR3 protein: CASSPGQGSQPQHF
V gene: TRBV25-1
J gene: TRBJ1-5
clone size: -
D gene: TRBD1

CDR3 DNA: TGTGCCAGCAGTCGACTAGCGGGAGAGCGCGAGCAGTACTTC
CDR3 protein: CASSRLAGEREQYF
V gene: TRBV28
J gene: TRBJ2-7
clone size: once
D gene: TRBD2